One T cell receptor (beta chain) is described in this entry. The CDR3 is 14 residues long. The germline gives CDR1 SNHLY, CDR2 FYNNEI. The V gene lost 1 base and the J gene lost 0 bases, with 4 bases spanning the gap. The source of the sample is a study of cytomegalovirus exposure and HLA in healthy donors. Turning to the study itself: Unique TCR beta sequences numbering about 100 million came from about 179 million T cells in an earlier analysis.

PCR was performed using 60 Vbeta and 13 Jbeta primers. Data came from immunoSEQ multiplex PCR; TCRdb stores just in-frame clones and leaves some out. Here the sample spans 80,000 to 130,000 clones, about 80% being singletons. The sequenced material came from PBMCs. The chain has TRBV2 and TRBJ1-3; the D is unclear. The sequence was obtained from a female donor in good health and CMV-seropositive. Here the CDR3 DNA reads TGTGCCAGCAGTGAAGGGAGCTCTGGAAACACCATATATTTT. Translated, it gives CASSEGSSGNTIYF.